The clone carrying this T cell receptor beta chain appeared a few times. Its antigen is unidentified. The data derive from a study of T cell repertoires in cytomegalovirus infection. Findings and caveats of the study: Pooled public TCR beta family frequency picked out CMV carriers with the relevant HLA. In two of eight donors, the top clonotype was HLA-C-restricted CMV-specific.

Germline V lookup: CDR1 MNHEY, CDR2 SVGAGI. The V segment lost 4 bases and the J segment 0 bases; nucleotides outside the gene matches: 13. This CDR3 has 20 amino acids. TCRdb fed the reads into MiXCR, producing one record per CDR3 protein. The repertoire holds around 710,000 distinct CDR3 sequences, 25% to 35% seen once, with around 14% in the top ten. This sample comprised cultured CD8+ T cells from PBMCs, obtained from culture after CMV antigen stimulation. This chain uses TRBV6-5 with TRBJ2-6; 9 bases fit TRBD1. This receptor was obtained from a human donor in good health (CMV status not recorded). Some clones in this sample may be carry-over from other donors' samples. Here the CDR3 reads CASSSRDRDYTSSGANVLTF. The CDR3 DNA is TGTGCCAGCAGTTCCCGGGACAGGGACTATACTAGCTCTGGGGCCAACGTCCTGACTTTC.